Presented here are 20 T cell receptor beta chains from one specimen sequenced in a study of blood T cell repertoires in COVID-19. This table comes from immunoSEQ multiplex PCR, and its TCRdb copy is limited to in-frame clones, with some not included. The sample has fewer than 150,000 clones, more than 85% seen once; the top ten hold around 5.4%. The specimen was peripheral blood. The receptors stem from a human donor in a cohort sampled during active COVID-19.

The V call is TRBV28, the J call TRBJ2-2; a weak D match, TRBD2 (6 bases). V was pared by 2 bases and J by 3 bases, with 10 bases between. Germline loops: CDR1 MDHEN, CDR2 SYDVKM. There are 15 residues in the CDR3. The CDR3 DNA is TGTGCCAGCAGTTTACGGCGGGGCGACACCGGGGAGCTGTTTTTT. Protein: CASSLRRGDTGELFF.

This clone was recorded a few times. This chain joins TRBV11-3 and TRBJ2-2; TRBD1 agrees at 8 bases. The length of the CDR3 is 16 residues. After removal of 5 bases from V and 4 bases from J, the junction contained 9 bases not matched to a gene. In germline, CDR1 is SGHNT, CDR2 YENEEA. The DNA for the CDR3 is TGTGCCAGCAGCACAGACAGGGGCCCAACCACCGGGGAGCTGTTTTTT. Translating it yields CASSTDRGPTTGELFF.

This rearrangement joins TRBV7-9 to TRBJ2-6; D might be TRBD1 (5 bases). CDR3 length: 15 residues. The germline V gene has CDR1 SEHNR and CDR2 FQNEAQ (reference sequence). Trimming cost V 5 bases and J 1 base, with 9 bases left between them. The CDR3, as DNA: TGTGCCAGCAGCCCTGACAGATCTGGGGCCAACGTCCTGACTTTC. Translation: CASSPDRSGANVLTF. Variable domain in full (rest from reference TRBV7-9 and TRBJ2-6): DTGVSQNPRHKITKRGQNVTFRCDPISEHNRLYWYRQTLGQGPEFLTYFQNEAQLEKSRLLSDRFSAERPKGSFSTLEIQRTEQGDSAMYLCASSPDRSGANVLTFGAGSRLTVL.

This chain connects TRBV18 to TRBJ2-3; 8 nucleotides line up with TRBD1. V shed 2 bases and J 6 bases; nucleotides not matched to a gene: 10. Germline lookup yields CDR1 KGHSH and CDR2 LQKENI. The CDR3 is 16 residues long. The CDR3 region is CASSPGQGRTRDTQYF. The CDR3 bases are TGTGCCAGCTCACCAGGACAGGGAAGAACTAGGGATACGCAGTATTTT.

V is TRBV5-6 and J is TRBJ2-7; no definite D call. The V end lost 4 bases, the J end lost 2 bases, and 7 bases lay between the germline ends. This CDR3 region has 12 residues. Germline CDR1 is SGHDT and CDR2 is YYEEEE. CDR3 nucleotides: TGTGCCAGCAGCCAGCGACCCTACGAGCAGTACTTC. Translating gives CASSQRPYEQYF.

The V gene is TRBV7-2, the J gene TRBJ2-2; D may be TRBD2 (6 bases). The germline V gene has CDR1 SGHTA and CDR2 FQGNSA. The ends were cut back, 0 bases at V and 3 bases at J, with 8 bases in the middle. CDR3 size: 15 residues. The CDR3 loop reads CASSLAGGYTGELFF. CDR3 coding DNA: TGTGCCAGCAGCTTAGCGGGGGGATACACCGGGGAGCTGTTTTTT. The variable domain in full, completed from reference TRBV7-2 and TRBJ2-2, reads GAGVSQSPSNKVTEKGKDVELRCDPISGHTALYWYRQSLGQGLEFLIYFQGNSAPDKSGLPSDRFSAERTGGSVSTLTIQRTQQEDSAVYLCASSLAGGYTGELFFGEGSRLTVL.

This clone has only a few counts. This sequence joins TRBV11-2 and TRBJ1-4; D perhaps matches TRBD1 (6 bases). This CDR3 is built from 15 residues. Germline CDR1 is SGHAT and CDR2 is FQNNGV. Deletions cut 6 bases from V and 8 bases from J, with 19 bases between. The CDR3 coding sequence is TGTGCCAGCAGTCTAGGGTTGGCAGGGGTAGAAAAACTGTTTTTT. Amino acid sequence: CASSLGLAGVEKLFF.

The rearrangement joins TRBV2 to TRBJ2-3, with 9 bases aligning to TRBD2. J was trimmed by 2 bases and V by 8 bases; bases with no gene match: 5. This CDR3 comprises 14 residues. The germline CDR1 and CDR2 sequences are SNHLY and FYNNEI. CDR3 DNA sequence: TGTGCCAGCGAGGCGGGGGGGTTCACAGATACGCAGTATTTT. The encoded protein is CASEAGGFTDTQYF.

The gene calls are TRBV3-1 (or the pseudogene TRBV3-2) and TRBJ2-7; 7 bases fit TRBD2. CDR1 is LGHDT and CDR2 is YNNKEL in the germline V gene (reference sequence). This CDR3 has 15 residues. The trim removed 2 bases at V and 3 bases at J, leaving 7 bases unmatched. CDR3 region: CASSQYRDYHYEQYF. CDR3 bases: TGTGCCAGCAGCCAATACCGGGACTATCACTACGAGCAGTACTTC.

CDR3 nucleotides: TGTGCCAGCAGGCGAACAGGGAACCACGAGCAGTACTTC. Translated: CASRRTGNHEQYF. The chain couples TRBV14 to TRBJ2-7; a weak D match, TRBD1 (6 bases). The CDR3 contains 13 residues. V lost 6 bases to trimming and J lost 5 bases, with 14 bases between them. The V gene's germline CDR1 is SGHDN and CDR2 FVKESK.

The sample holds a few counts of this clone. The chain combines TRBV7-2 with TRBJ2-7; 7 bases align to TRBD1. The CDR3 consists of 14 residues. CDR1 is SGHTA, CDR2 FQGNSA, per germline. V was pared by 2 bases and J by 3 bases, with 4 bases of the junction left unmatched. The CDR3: CASSLNRGIYEQYF. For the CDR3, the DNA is TGTGCCAGCAGCTTAAACAGGGGAATCTACGAGCAGTACTTC. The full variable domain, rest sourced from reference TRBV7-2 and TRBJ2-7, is GAGVSQSPSNKVTEKGKDVELRCDPISGHTALYWYRQSLGQGLEFLIYFQGNSAPDKSGLPSDRFSAERTGGSVSTLTIQRTQQEDSAVYLCASSLNRGIYEQYFGPGTRLTVT.

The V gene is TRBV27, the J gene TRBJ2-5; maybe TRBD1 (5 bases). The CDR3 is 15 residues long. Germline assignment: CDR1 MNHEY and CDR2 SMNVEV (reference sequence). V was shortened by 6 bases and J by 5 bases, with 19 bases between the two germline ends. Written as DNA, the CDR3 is TGTGCCAGCAGGGGTTACAGCATCCCAGGGGAGACCCAGTACTTC. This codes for CASRGYSIPGETQYF.

CDR3 loop: CASSLSSGSSETQYF. CDR3 DNA sequence: TGTGCCAGCTCGCTTTCTAGCGGGAGTTCAGAGACCCAGTACTTC. The V gene is TRBV18, the J gene TRBJ2-5, with 10 bases fitting TRBD2. The CDR3 contains 15 residues. J lost 4 bases, V lost 6 bases, and 8 bases had no gene match. Per germline, CDR1 KGHSH and CDR2 LQKENI.

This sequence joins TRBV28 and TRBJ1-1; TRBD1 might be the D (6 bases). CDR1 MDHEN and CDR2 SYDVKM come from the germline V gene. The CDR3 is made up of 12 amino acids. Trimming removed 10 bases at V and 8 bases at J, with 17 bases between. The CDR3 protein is CATSISGTEAFF. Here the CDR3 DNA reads TGTGCCACCTCCATATCGGGGACAGAAGCTTTCTTT. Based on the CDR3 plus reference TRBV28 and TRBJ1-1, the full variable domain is DVKVTQSSRYLVKRTGEKVFLECVQDMDHENMFWYRQDPGLGLRLIYFSYDVKMKEKGDIPEGYSVSREKKERFSLILESASTNQTSMYLCATSISGTEAFFGQGTRLTVV.

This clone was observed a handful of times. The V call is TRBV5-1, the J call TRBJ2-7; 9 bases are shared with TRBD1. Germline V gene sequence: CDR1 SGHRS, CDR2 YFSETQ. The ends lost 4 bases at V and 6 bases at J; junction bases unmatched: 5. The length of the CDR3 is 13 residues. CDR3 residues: CASSGGQGSEQYF. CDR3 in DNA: TGCGCCAGCAGCGGGGGACAGGGTAGCGAGCAGTACTTC. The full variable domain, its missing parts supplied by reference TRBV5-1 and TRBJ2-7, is KAGVTQTPRYLIKTRGQQVTLSCSPISGHRSVSWYQQTPGQGLQFLFEYFSETQRNKGNFPGRFSGRQFSNSRSEMNVSTLELGDSALYLCASSGGQGSEQYFGPGTRLTVT.

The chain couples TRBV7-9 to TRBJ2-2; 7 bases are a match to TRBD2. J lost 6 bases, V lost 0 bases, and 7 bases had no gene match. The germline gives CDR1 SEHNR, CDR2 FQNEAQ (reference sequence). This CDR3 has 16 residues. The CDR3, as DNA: TGTGCCAGCAGCTTAGCGGGGGGGTCCACGGCCGGGGAGCTGTTTTTT. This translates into CASSLAGGSTAGELFF.

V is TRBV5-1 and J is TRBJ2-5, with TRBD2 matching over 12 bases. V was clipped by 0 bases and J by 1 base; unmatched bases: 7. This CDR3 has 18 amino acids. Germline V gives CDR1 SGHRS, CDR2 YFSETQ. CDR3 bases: TGCGCCAGCAGCTTGGCCGACCTAGCGGGGGGGCCCCAAGAGACCCAGTACTTC. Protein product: CASSLADLAGGPQETQYF.

DNA of the CDR3: TGTGCCAGCAGCCTAGCAGGGAGGAACACTGGGGCTTTCTTT. Translated: CASSLAGRNTGAFF. The chain couples TRBV25-1 to TRBJ1-1; perhaps TRBD1 as D (5 bases). This CDR3 is 14 amino acids long. Deletions cut 6 bases from V and 11 bases from J, with 22 bases between. In germline, CDR1 is MGHDK, CDR2 SYGVNS.

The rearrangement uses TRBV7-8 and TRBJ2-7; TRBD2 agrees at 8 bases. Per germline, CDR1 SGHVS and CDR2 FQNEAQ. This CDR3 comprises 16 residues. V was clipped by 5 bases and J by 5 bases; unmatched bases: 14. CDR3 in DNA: TGTGCCAGCAGCGCCCTTCTCGGCGGGGGGCGGGACGAGCAGTACTTC. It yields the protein CASSALLGGGRDEQYF.

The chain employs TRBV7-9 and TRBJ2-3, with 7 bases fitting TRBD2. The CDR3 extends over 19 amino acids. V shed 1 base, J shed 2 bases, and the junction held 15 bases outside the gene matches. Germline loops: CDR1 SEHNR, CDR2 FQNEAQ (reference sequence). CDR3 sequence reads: CASSLVWVGRGDHTDTQYF. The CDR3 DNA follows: TGTGCCAGCAGCTTAGTTTGGGTCGGCCGGGGGGATCACACAGATACGCAGTATTTT.